This T cell receptor beta chain appears in the sequencing data of a study of blood T cell repertoires in COVID-19. The wider study: The analysed material was cDNA or gDNA that came from T cells, B-cell-depleted T cells, or PBMCs.

The CDR3 consists of 13 residues. V was pared by 7 bases and J by 7 bases, with 16 bases between. Germline V gives CDR1 MNHEY, CDR2 SVGAGI. Authors' processing steps: It was from reference gene primer amplification that nucleated cell counts were estimated. Produced via immunoSEQ multiplex PCR; TCRdb's table is partial and in-frame only. The D gene and trimming were derived from the DNA, and the V and J assignments and clone size from that table. The data contain about 60,000 clones, roughly 72% of them singletons. The clonotype comes from a woman in her 70s with COVID-19, enrolled during active disease. This chain uses TRBV6-5 with TRBJ1-2; D may be TRBD1 (5 bases). The sample was peripheral blood. CDR3 sequence reads: CASTQSQGIGYTF. CDR3 coding DNA: TGTGCCAGCACCCAAAGCCAGGGAATTGGCTACACCTTC.